This TCR beta chain was captured by sequencing in a study of T cells in Graves' hyperthyroidism and ophthalmopathy. At the level of the study: Staff took peripheral blood when the initial diagnosis was made, before any treatment began. Findings of the study overall: Ophthalmopathy and stable hyperthyroidism were separated by a 13 V-J model.

This clonotype was seen a handful of times. Its target is unknown. A much larger clone differs by one base, so this may be a read error. Because the CDR3 is missing its conserved closing phenylalanine or tryptophan, this is likely a read error. Together with thyroid ultrasound, orbital computed tomography, serum thyroxine and TRAb, clinical symptoms were used for diagnoses. Amplification of TCR beta CDR3 regions was performed using RNA transcripts as template. When the TCR CDR3 underwent first-round RT-PCR, the HTBI primer set was used. TCRdb processed the multiplex PCR reads anew with MiXCR; each CDR3 protein has one entry. The sample includes approximately 380,000 distinct CDR3 sequences, 11% to 15% of them seen just once. The sequence was obtained from a man aged 45-60 years with Graves' ophthalmopathy. Sequenced sample: blood.

CDR3 bases: TGTGCCAGCATTCCTATCGGAGAGGAGAACACTGAAGCTTTCTCT. Residues: CASIPIGEENTEAFS. The gene calls are TRBV6-1 and TRBJ1-1; D is uncertain. V was shortened by 7 bases and J by 1 base, with 16 bases between the two germline ends. The CDR3 consists of 15 residues. Per germline, CDR1 MNHNS and CDR2 SASEGT.